The 9 T cell receptor beta chains presented below share a single source sample, sequenced in a study of blood T cell repertoires in COVID-19. The protocol was immunoSEQ multiplex PCR, while the TCRdb copy is restricted to in-frame clones and leaves out a portion. Of roughly 150,000 clones detected, 80% to 90% appear once; the ten largest clones hold less than 20%. The sequenced material came from peripheral blood. The source of these receptors is a woman of 80 years or more with acute or convalescent COVID-19.

The chain combines TRBV7-9 with TRBJ2-7; TRBD1 matches 8 bases. V lost 5 bases and J lost 3; bases outside the gene matches: 12. The CDR3 has 16 residues. CDR1 is SEHNR and CDR2 is FQNEAQ in the germline V gene (reference sequence). The CDR3 nucleotides are TGTGCCAGCAGCCGTACGACAGGGGAAGGGGTCTACGAGCAGTACTTC. Residues: CASSRTTGEGVYEQYF. The full variable domain, rest sourced from reference TRBV7-9 and TRBJ2-7, is DTGVSQNPRHKITKRGQNVTFRCDPISEHNRLYWYRQTLGQGPEFLTYFQNEAQLEKSRLLSDRFSAERPKGSFSTLEIQRTEQGDSAMYLCASSRTTGEGVYEQYFGPGTRLTVT.

V gene TRBV5-1 combines with J gene TRBJ2-2; 8 positions match TRBD2. Germline assignment: CDR1 SGHRS and CDR2 YFSETQ. The V segment lost 4 bases and the J segment 2 bases; nucleotides outside the gene matches: 13. This CDR3 contains 18 residues. CDR3 sequence: CASSPRAGTSLNTGELFF. The CDR3 nucleotides read TGCGCCAGCAGCCCCCGAGCCGGGACTAGTTTAAACACCGGGGAGCTGTTTTTT.

This clone was seen a handful of times. The CDR3 reads CASSPPHRVYNEQFF. Here the CDR3 DNA reads TGTGCCAGCTCACCACCGCACAGGGTCTACAATGAGCAGTTCTTC. The V and J genes are TRBV18 and TRBJ2-1; D might be TRBD1 (6 bases). CDR3 length equals 15 residues. V was cut by 0 bases and J by 3 bases, with 9 bases left in between. The germline V gene has CDR1 KGHSH and CDR2 LQKENI.

The chain carries TRBV3-1 (or the pseudogene TRBV3-2) and TRBJ1-2; 7 positions agree with TRBD1. Germline V gene lookup returns CDR1 LGHDT and CDR2 YNNKEL (reference sequence). J lost 7 bases, V lost 0 bases, and 8 bases had no gene match. The CDR3 loop spans 15 amino acids. CDR3 in amino acids: CASSQDPGGRSGYTF. CDR3 coding DNA: TGTGCCAGCAGCCAAGATCCAGGGGGTCGGTCTGGCTACACCTTC.

About this clone: One end of the junction varies from germline; a read error may be responsible. The chain links TRBV7-7 to TRBJ2-5; a possible D gene is TRBD1 (6 bases). From germline, CDR1 is SSHAT and CDR2 FNYEAQ (reference sequence). The CDR3 is 15 residues long. The DNA of the CDR3 is TGTGCTAGCAGCCCCCGTCCAGGGGTAGGAGAGACCCAGTACTTC. Amino acids: CASSPRPGVGETQYF.

The chain has TRBV9 and TRBJ1-3; the D is unclear. The CDR3 sequence is 14 residues long. Germline assignment: CDR1 SGDLS and CDR2 YYNGEE. The germline V and J ends were trimmed by 1 base and 4 bases, with 9 bases remaining between them. This CDR3 is CASSVSTKGNTIYF. The CDR3 bases are TGTGCCAGCAGCGTATCTACTAAAGGAAACACCATATATTTT.

This chain uses TRBV19 with TRBJ2-7; 14 bases are a match to TRBD2. This CDR3 has 17 residues. Per germline, CDR1 LNHDA and CDR2 SQIVND (reference sequence). The J segment lost 2 bases and the V segment lost 6 bases, leaving 9 bases of the junction unmatched. The CDR3 here is CASSGTSGSGFAYEQYF. The CDR3, as DNA: TGTGCCAGTAGCGGGACTAGCGGGAGTGGTTTCGCCTACGAGCAGTACTTC. Drawing the rest from reference TRBV19 and TRBJ2-7, the complete variable domain is DGGITQSPKYLFRKEGQNVTLSCEQNLNHDAMYWYRQDPGQGLRLIYYSQIVNDFQKGDIAEGYSVSREKKESFPLTVTSAQKNPTAFYLCASSGTSGSGFAYEQYFGPGTRLTVT.

This clone occurred many times. The chain carries TRBV5-1 and TRBJ2-7; a possible D gene is TRBD1 (5 bases). With 0 bases removed from V and 5 bases from J, the gap between germline ends came to 15 bases. CDR3 length: 15 residues. Germline V gene lookup returns CDR1 SGHRS and CDR2 YFSETQ. The CDR3 spells CASSLAPQGGDEQYF. The CDR3 nucleotides are TGCGCCAGCAGCTTGGCCCCGCAGGGTGGGGACGAGCAGTACTTC.

This clone came up once. The CDR3 here is CASSNRGQGSWAFF. The CDR3 DNA is TGTGCCAGCAGCAACCGGGGACAGGGGAGTTGGGCTTTCTTT. The J gene is TRBJ1-1, the V gene TRBV6-5, with 10 bases aligning to TRBD1. This CDR3 has 14 amino acids. The J segment lost 11 bases and the V segment lost 6 bases, leaving 12 bases of the junction unmatched. Germline-derived CDR1 and CDR2 are MNHEY and SVGAGI.